This T cell receptor beta chain appears in the sequencing data of a study of CD8 T cells in ankylosing spondylitis. This clonotype came up many times. This CDR3 is built from 14 residues. V shed 5 bases and J 8 bases; nucleotides not matched to a gene: 8. Generation of TCR beta libraries employed quantitative 5'-RACE incorporating molecular barcodes. TCRdb passed the 5' RACE reads through MiXCR, listing each CDR3 protein once. The sample records about 130,000 distinct CDR3 sequences, roughly an eighth being singletons. The material sequenced was blood, either unsorted or a sorted T cell fraction (not recorded which). V gene TRBV12-3 or TRBV12-4 combines with J gene TRBJ2-2, with 7 bases lining up with TRBD2. The clonotype was recovered from a female donor with ankylosing spondylitis or in good health (not recorded which). CDR3: CASSPGLGPGELFF. The CDR3 coding sequence is TGTGCCAGCAGTCCAGGACTAGGGCCTGGGGAGCTGTTTTTT.